Listed below are T cell receptor beta chains from one sample, sequenced in a study of shared clonotypes between healthy human individuals. Assay used: immunoSEQ multiplex PCR; TCRdb lists only in-frame clones, some missing. Here the sample spans some 790,000 clones, 72% being singletons. Sequencing input: memory CD4+ T cells sorted from blood. The receptors derive from a woman aged 25 to 39 in good health. The CDR3 runs from the conserved cysteine through the conserved F or W. The D gene is left open where the match is weak. The size entry is marked missing in some rows and otherwise reads once, few, many or a size class.

TRBV27	.	.	TRBJ1-2	CASSSVAGNYGYTF	TGTGCCAGCAGTTCCGTAGCGGGGAACTATGGCTACACCTTC
TRBV6-1	.	.	TRBJ2-2	CASSEASFVGNGELFF	TGTGCCAGCAGTGAAGCGAGTTTTGTGGGGAACGGGGAGCTGTTTTTT
TRBV28	few	TRBD1	TRBJ1-4	CASSLGTGFEKLFF	TGTGCCAGCAGCCTCGGGACAGGGTTTGAAAAACTGTTTTTT
TRBV5-4	.	TRBD1	TRBJ2-7	CASSWDVDRVHEQYF	TGTGCCAGCAGCTGGGATGTAGACAGGGTCCACGAGCAGTACTTC
TRBV19	.	.	TRBJ1-1	CASSMGGHRNTEAFF	TGTGCCAGTAGTATGGGGGGACACCGCAACACTGAAGCTTTCTTT
TRBV7-3	.	.	TRBJ1-2	CASSFENLYGYTF	TGTGCCAGCAGCTTCGAAAATCTCTATGGCTACACCTTC
TRBV6-1	.	.	TRBJ1-1	CASSLRVTEAFF	TGTGCCAGCAGTTTGAGGGTCACTGAAGCTTTCTTT
TRBV7-8	.	.	TRBJ2-7	CASSLRDRDYEQYF	TGTGCCAGCAGCTTAAGGGACCGAGACTACGAGCAGTACTTC
TRBV18	.	.	TRBJ2-3	CASSPDLIGTDTQYF	TGTGCCAGCTCACCAGACTTGATAGGCACAGATACGCAGTATTTT
TRBV6-5	.	.	TRBJ1-1	CASSYSYGEGVEAFF	TGTGCCAGCAGTTACTCGTACGGGGAAGGTGTTGAAGCTTTCTTT
TRBV7-3	.	.	TRBJ2-7	CASSHALGLATRYEQYF	TGTGCCAGCAGCCACGCTCTGGGGCTGGCGACCAGATACGAGCAGTACTTC
TRBV7-6	.	TRBD1	TRBJ2-5	CASSLGTGPETQYF	TGTGCCAGCAGCTTGGGGACAGGGCCGGAGACCCAGTACTTC
TRBV25-1	.	.	TRBJ1-1	CASSEFSGDNTEAFF	TGTGCCAGCAGTGAATTTTCGGGAGATAACACTGAAGCTTTCTTT
TRBV28	.	.	TRBJ2-7	CASSGPGTLYEQYF	TGTGCCAGCAGTGGGCCTGGGACACTCTACGAGCAGTACTTC
TRBV5-1	.	.	TRBJ2-5	CASSLEGHGETQYF	TGCGCCAGCAGCTTGGAAGGGCACGGGGAGACCCAGTACTTC